This T cell receptor beta chain stems from a study of siplizumab effects on memory and regulatory T cells. The CDR3 is made up of 14 amino acids. Germline CDR1 and CDR2: SGHRS and YFSETQ. The V gene lost 4 bases and the J gene lost 6 bases, with 13 bases spanning the gap. This table comes from immunoSEQ multiplex PCR, and its TCRdb copy is limited to in-frame clones, with some not included. This repertoire shows 70,000 to 100,000 clones, approximately 96% found once; its top ten account for around 0.031%. General study findings and limits: Siplizumab gave mappable alloreactive CD4+ clones an average Treg-derived fraction of approximately 69%, against around 30% in controls. Memory T cells appeared less diverse than naive cells, which seemed to contribute substantially to alloresponse.

Comments on this clone: The antigen is not known.

The TCR comes from a human donor in good health. The sequenced material came from naive CD4+ T cells sorted from blood. This chain links TRBV5-1 with TRBJ1-4; tentative D call: TRBD1 (5 bases). The CDR3 here is CASSGNLQDEKLFF. The CDR3 DNA reads TGCGCCAGCAGCGGAAACCTACAGGATGAAAAACTGTTTTTT.